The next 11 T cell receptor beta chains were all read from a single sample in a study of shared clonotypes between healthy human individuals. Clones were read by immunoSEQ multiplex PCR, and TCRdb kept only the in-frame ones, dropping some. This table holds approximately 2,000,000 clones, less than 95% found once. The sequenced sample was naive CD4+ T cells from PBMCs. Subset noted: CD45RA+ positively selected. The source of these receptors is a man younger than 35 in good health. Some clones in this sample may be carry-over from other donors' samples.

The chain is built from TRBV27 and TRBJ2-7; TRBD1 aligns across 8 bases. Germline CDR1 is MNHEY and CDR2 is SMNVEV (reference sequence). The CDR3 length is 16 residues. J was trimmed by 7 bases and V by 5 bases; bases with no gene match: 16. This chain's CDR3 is CASSPSDRGRVGEQYF. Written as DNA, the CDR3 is TGTGCCAGCAGTCCGTCCGACAGGGGAAGGGTTGGGGAGCAGTACTTC.

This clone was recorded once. CDR3 protein: CASSLISGGTEAFF. Written as DNA, the CDR3 is TGTGCCAGCAGTTTAATCTCAGGGGGCACTGAAGCTTTCTTT. The chain links TRBV28 to TRBJ1-1; TRBD1 matches at 7 bases. CDR3 size: 14 residues. V was pared by 2 bases and J by 4 bases, with 4 bases of the junction left unmatched. From germline, CDR1 is MDHEN and CDR2 SYDVKM.

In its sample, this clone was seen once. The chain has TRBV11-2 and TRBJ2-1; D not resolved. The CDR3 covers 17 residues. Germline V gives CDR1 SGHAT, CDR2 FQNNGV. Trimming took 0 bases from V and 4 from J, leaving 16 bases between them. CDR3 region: CASSLDWSAAGYNEQFF. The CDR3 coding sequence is TGTGCCAGCAGCTTAGACTGGTCCGCGGCTGGTTACAATGAGCAGTTCTTC.

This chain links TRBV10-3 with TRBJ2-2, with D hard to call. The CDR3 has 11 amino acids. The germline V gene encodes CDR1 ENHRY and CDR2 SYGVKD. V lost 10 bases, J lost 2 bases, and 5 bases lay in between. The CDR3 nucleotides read TGTGCCACCCGTAACACCGGGGAGCTGTTTTTT. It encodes CATRNTGELFF.

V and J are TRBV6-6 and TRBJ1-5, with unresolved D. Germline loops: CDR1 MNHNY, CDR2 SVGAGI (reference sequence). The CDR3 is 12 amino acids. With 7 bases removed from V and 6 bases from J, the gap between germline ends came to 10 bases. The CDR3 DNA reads TGTGCCAGCACTCTTTACGGTCAGCCCCAGCATTTT. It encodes CASTLYGQPQHF.

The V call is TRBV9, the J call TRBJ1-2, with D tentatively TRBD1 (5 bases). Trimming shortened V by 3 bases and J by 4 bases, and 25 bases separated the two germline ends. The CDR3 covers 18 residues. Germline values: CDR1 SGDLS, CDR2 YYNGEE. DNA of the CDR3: TGTGCCAGCAGCGCCTCCGTCTTTGGCAGGGAAGATATCTATGGCTACACCTTC. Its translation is CASSASVFGREDIYGYTF.

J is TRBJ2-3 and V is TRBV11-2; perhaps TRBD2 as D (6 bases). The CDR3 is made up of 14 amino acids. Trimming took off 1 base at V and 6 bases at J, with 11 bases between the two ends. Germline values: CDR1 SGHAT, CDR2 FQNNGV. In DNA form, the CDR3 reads TGTGCCAGCAGCTTAGCCGGAGGGTGGGATACGCAGTATTTT. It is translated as CASSLAGGWDTQYF.

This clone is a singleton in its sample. CDR3 in amino acids: CASSLEQATDTQYF. The CDR3 bases are TGTGCCAGCAGCTTGGAACAGGCAACAGATACGCAGTATTTT. The chain carries TRBV7-9 and TRBJ2-3, with D possibly matching TRBD1 (5 bases). Germline V lookup: CDR1 SEHNR, CDR2 FQNEAQ (reference sequence). This CDR3 is 14 amino acids long. V lost 3 bases and J 3 bases, leaving 10 bases between the germline ends.

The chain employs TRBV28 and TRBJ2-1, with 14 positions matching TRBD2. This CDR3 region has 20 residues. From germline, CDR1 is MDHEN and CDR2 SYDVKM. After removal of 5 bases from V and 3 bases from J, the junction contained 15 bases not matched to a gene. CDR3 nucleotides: TGTGCCAGCAGTCGTACTCGATTTGGGACTAGCGGGAGCCGCTACAATGAGCAGTTCTTC. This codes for CASSRTRFGTSGSRYNEQFF.

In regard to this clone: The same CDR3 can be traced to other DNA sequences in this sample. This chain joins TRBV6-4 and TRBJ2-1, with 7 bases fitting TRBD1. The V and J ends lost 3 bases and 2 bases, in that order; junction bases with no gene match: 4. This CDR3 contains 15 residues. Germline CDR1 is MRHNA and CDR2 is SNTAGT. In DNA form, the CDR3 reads TGTGCCAGCAGTGATCGTCAGGGGGCCTACAATGAGCAGTTCTTC. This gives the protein CASSDRQGAYNEQFF.

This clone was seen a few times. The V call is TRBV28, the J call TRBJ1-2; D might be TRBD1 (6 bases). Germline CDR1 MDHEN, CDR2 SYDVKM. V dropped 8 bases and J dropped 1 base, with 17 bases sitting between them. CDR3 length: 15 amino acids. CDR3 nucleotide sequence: TGTGCCAGCCACAGACAGGCCAGATTTAACTATGGCTACACCTTC. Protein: CASHRQARFNYGYTF.